This TCR beta chain was observed in a study of Ad26.COV2.S vaccination and SARS-CoV-2 variants (TCRdb year 2021). With regard to the full study: Donors in the vaccine arm were drawn from COV1001, a multicentre, randomized, double-blind, placebo-controlled phase I-IIa trial testing Ad26.COV2.S in healthy adults. Ad26.COV2.S was administered intramuscularly at a dose of 5x10^10 or 1x10^11 viral particles, either as one shot or as two shots given 56 days apart. The specificity and breadth of SARS-CoV-2-reactive T cell receptors after Ad26.COV2.S vaccination were assessed by TCRbeta repertoire sequencing. The TCR-sequenced set comprised roughly 30 samples: around 20 Ad26.COV2.S vaccine recipients, 5 placebo recipients and 8 SARS-CoV-2 convalescent individuals. Participants in the trial were split at random into five groups of five each, receiving low-dose or high-dose Ad26.COV2.S once or twice, or else placebo on both occasions. Investigators did not know the trial group allocation while performing experiments and assessing outcomes.

The treatment or condition label on this specimen signifies: some 20 received Ad26.COV2.S at low or high dose, single or two shots; five or six received placebo; per-sample allocation not given. Repertoires of vaccine and placebo recipients were sequenced from samples taken on day 63 after the first injection. Between 29 July and 7 August 2020, Cohort 1b enrolled 20 to 30 adults aged 18-55 years at one site in Boston, USA. Ad26.COV2.S was a replication-incompetent adenovirus type 26 vector expressing a prefusion-stabilized SARS-CoV-2 spike protein from the original Wuhan strain. This clone was recorded only once. Its antigen specificity is not known. Base-call qualities are not available, and no considerably larger clone is one nucleotide away. The immunoSEQ Assay was used to sequence TCRbeta CDR3 regions. After extraction, genomic DNA underwent amplification by bias-controlled multiplex PCR, followed by high-throughput sequencing. In the paper's pipeline: To quantify the absolute abundance of every unique TCRbeta CDR3 region, sequences were collapsed and filtered. Usable DNA was measured by amplifying reference genes present in all nucleated cells, and TCRbeta template counts were normalized to that usable DNA to estimate T cell fraction. Repertoire TCRs were annotated as SARS-CoV-2-specific when V gene, CDR3 amino acid sequence and J gene were exactly matched to a known reactive TCR set. The reference SARS-CoV-2 TCR set came from MIRA and was filtered for enrichment in COVID-19-positive ImmuneCODE repertoires, removing public or cross-reactive TCRs. Using the MIRA antigens, annotated TCRs were further analysed by specific ORF or by position within an ORF. Breadth was defined as annotated unique rearrangements over total unique productive rearrangements; depth was the summed frequency of those rearrangements. Group comparisons of TCR breadth used two-sided Wilcoxon rank-sum tests. TCRdb retrieved this table from immuneACCESS and kept in-frame rearrangements only. Not all clones are present; in checked studies, unresolved V genes account for under half, and no reason is known for the remainder. Clone size and V and J calls were adopted from that table, with D and trimming inferred from the DNA. The sample table contains roughly 450,000 clones; only one count was recorded for 75% to 95% of them. Together, the top ten hold more than 10% of the sample.

What the authors observed across the whole study: The study was not powered for comparison of responses between vaccine doses or regimens. After vaccination, substantial breadth of spike-specific CD8+ and CD4+ T cell responses was reported. It was noted by the authors that total T cell responses may have been underestimated by the TCR breadth and depth analyses. Higher spike-specific TCR breadth was observed in Ad26.COV2.S recipients than in placebo recipients (P = 0.0014). Non-spike TCR breadth was comparable between vaccine and placebo recipients, consistent with the vaccine containing only spike.

Via the germline V gene, CDR1 is MDHEN and CDR2 SYDVKM. From cysteine to phenylalanine, the CDR3 is 14 amino acids long. Of all the DNA, just the CDR3 is kept, 42 bases in frame from base 1. V lost 5 bases and J lost 7 bases, and the count of bases not matched to a germline gene is 9. This chain is built from TRBV28 and TRBJ2-7; 9 of the junction bases match TRBD1. The sample consisted of peripheral blood, taken in a trial of Ad26.COV2.S vaccine versus placebo. This receptor was identified in a person between 18 and 65 years old who received the Ad26.COV2.S COVID-19 vaccine or a placebo. The CDR3 has the sequence CASSPWDRVGEQYF. The bases are TGTGCCAGCAGTCCCTGGGACAGGGTGGGAGAGCAGTACTTC. The full variable domain, completed from the reference TRBV28 and TRBJ2-7 proteins outside the CDR3, reads DVKVTQSSRYLVKRTGEKVFLECVQDMDHENMFWYRQDPGLGLRLIYFSYDVKMKEKGDIPEGYSVSREKKERFSLILESASTNQTSMYLCASSPWDRVGEQYFGPGTRLTVT.